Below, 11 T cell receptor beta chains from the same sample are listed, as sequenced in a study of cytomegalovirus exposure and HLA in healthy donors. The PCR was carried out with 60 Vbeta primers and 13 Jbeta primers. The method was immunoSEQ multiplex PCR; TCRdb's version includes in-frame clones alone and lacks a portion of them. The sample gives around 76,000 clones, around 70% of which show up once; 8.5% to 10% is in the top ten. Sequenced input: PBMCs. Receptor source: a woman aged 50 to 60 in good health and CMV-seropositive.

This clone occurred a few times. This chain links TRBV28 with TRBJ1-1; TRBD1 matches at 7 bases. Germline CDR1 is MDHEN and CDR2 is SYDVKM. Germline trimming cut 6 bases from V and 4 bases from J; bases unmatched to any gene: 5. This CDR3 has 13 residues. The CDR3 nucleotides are TGTGCCAGCAGGCACACAGGGGCCACTGAAGCTTTCTTT. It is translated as CASRHTGATEAFF. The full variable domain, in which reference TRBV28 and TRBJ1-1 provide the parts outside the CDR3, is DVKVTQSSRYLVKRTGEKVFLECVQDMDHENMFWYRQDPGLGLRLIYFSYDVKMKEKGDIPEGYSVSREKKERFSLILESASTNQTSMYLCASRHTGATEAFFGQGTRLTVV.

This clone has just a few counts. CDR3 DNA: TGTGCCAGCAGCACCGGGACAACCCTTTACGAGCAGTACTTC. This gives the protein CASSTGTTLYEQYF. The gene calls are TRBV5-4 and TRBJ2-7, with D possibly TRBD1 on 6 matching bases. Per germline, CDR1 SGHNT and CDR2 YYREEE (reference sequence). CDR3 length: 14 residues. V was cut by 4 bases and J by 4 bases, with 15 bases left in between.

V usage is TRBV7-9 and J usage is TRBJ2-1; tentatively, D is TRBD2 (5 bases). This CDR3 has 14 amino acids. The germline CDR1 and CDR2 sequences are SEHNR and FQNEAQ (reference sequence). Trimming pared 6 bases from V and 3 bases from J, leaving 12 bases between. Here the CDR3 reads CASSPGLSYNEQFF. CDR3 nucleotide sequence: TGTGCCAGCAGTCCCGGACTGAGCTACAATGAGCAGTTCTTC.

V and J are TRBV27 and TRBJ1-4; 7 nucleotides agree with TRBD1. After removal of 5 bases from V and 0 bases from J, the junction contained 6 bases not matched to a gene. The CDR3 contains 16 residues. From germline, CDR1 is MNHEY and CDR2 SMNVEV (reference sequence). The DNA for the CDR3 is TGTGCCAGCAGTCTTACAGGGACAGCAACTAATGAAAAACTGTTTTTT. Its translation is CASSLTGTATNEKLFF.

CDR3: CASSPRDRPIAPQHF. The CDR3 coding sequence is TGTGCCAGCAGTCCCCGGGACAGACCGATTGCGCCCCAGCATTTT. The V call is TRBV28, the J call TRBJ1-5, with 7 bases that match TRBD1. CDR1 is MDHEN, CDR2 SYDVKM, per germline. The CDR3 spans 15 residues. J was trimmed by 9 bases and V by 5 bases; bases with no gene match: 13.

CDR3 coding DNA: TGTGCCAGCAGCTCCCCCACAGGGCAGCTTTTTGGCTACACCTTC. Translated, it gives CASSSPTGQLFGYTF. This sequence joins TRBV5-4 and TRBJ1-2; tentative D call: TRBD1 (6 bases). The CDR3 length is 15 residues. The germline gives CDR1 SGHNT, CDR2 YYREEE (reference sequence). V lost 3 bases and J lost 7, with 19 bases in between.

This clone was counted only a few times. The DNA for the CDR3 is TGTGCCATCAGTGAACTAGCGGAGGCCTACGAGCAGTACTTC. Protein: CAISELAEAYEQYF. This chain joins TRBV10-3 and TRBJ2-7, with 8 bases aligning to TRBD2. V lost 3 bases and J lost 2; bases outside the gene matches: 3. The length of the CDR3 is 14 residues. Germline values: CDR1 ENHRY, CDR2 SYGVKD.

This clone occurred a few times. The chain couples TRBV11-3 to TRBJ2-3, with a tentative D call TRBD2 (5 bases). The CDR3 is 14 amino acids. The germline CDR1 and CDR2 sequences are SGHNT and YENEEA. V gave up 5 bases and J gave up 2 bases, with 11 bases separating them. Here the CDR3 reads CASSRSGDTDTQYF. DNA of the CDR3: TGTGCCAGCAGCAGGTCCGGGGACACAGATACGCAGTATTTT.

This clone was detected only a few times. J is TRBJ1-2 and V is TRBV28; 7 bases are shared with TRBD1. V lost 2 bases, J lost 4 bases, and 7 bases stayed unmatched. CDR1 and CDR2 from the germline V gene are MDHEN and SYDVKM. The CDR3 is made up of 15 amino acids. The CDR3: CASSLIQGVSYGYTF. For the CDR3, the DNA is TGTGCCAGCAGTTTAATTCAGGGGGTGAGCTATGGCTACACCTTC.

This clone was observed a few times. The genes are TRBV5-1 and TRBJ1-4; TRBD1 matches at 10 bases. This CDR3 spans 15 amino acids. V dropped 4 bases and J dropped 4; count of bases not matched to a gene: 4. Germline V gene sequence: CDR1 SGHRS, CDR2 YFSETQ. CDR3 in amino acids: CASSTTGGGNEKLFF. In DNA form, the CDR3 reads TGCGCCAGCAGCACGACAGGGGGCGGTAATGAAAAACTGTTTTTT.

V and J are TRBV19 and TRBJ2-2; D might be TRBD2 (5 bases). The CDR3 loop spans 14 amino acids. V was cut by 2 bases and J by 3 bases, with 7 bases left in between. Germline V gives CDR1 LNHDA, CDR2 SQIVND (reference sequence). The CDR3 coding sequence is TGTGCCAGTAGTATACTAGCCTACACCGGGGAGCTGTTTTTT. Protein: CASSILAYTGELFF.